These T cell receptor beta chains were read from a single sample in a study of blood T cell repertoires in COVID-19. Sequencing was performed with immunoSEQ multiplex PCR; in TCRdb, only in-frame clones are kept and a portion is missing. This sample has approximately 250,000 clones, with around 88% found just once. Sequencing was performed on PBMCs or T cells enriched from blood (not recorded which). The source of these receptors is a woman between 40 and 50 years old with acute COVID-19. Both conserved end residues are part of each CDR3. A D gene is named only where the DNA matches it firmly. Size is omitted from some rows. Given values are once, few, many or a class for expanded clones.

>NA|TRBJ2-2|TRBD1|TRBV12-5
CASGLGQATGELFF
TGTGCTAGTGGTCTAGGACAGGCCACCGGGGAGCTGTTTTTT
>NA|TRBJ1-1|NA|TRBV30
CAWSVMWGGAFF
TGTGCCTGGAGTGTAATGTGGGGGGGAGCTTTCTTT
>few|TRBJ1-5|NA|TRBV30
CAWSVVGGNQPQHF
TGTGCCTGGAGTGTAGTCGGGGGCAATCAGCCCCAGCATTTT
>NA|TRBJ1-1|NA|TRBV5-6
CASSWAGTEAFF
TGTGCCAGCAGCTGGGCAGGGACTGAAGCTTTCTTT
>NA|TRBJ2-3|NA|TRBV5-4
CASSLALSGPDTQYF
TGTGCCAGCAGCTTGGCCCTGAGCGGTCCAGATACGCAGTATTTT
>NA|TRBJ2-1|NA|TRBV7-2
CASSLARHNEQFF
TGTGCCAGCAGCTTAGCGCGGCACAATGAGCAGTTCTTC
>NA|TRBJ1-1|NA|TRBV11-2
CASSLAYKNTEAFF
TGTGCCAGCAGCTTAGCATACAAGAACACTGAAGCTTTCTTT
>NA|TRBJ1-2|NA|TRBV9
CASSVVLGAGYTF
TGTGCCAGCAGCGTAGTCTTGGGGGCTGGCTACACCTTC
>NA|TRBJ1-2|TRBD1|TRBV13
CASSRGGHYGYTF
TGTGCCAGCTCCCGAGGGGGCCACTATGGCTACACCTTC
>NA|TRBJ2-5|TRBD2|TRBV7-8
CASSYTSGVGETQYF
TGTGCCAGCAGCTATACCAGCGGGGTCGGGGAGACCCAGTACTTC
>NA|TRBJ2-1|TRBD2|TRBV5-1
CASAPGTSGNEQFF
TGCGCCAGTGCACCCGGGACTAGCGGCAATGAGCAGTTCTTC
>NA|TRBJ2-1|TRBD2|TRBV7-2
CASSLAGTSGTYNEQFF
TGTGCCAGCAGCTTAGCCGGGACTAGCGGGACCTACAATGAGCAGTTCTTC
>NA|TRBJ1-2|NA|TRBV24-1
CATSDVSGYGYTF
TGTGCCACCAGTGACGTGTCCGGCTATGGCTACACCTTC
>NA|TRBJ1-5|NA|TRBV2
CASSDLNPTNQPQHF
TGTGCCAGCAGTGATCTTAACCCCACAAATCAGCCCCAGCATTTT
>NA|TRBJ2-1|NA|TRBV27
CASRLTRPGEQFF
TGTGCCAGCAGGTTGACTAGGCCCGGGGAGCAGTTCTTC
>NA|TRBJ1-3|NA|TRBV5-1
CASSLGYRSSGNTIYF
TGCGCCAGCAGCTTGGGGTACAGAAGCTCTGGAAACACCATATATTTT
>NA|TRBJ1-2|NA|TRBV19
CASSPGMGGYTF
TGTGCCAGTAGTCCCGGGATGGGGGGCTACACCTTC
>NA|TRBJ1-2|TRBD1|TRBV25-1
CASSRDSTYGYTF
TGTGCCAGCAGCCGGGACAGTACCTATGGCTACACCTTC
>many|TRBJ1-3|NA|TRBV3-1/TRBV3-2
CASSPYSGGIGNTIYF
TGTGCCAGCAGCCCTTATTCCGGAGGGATTGGAAACACCATATATTTT
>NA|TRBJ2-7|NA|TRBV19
CASSAPGLDKKYEQYF
TGTGCCAGTAGTGCACCGGGACTCGACAAAAAATACGAGCAGTACTTC
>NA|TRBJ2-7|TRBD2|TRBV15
CATSRGTSALHEQYF
TGTGCCACCAGCAGAGGAACTAGCGCCCTCCACGAGCAGTACTTC
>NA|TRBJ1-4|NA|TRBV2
CASNTLFGEKLFF
TGTGCCAGCAATACATTGTTCGGGGAAAAACTGTTTTTT
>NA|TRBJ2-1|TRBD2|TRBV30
CAWSPGLAGVYNEQFF
TGTGCCTGGAGCCCGGGACTAGCGGGAGTCTACAATGAGCAGTTCTTC
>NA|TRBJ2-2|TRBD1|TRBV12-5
CASGLDRGHLNTGELFF
TGTGCTAGTGGTTTGGACAGGGGGCACCTGAACACCGGGGAGCTGTTTTTT
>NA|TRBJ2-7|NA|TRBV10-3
CAISESRYEQYF
TGTGCCATCAGTGAGTCGAGATACGAGCAGTACTTC
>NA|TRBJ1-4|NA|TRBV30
CAWSAQRYEKLFF
TGTGCCTGGAGCGCACAGAGATATGAAAAACTGTTTTTT
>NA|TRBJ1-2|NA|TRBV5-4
CASSLGLGRRNNYGYTF
TGTGCCAGCAGCTTGGGGTTGGGGCGACGGAATAACTATGGCTACACCTTC
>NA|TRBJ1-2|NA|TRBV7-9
CASSLVRGMTNYGYTF
TGTGCCAGCAGCTTAGTACGGGGGATGACTAACTATGGCTACACCTTC
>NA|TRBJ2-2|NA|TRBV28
CASSFGEGSVFTGELFF
NA
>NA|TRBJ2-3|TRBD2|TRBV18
CASSPRASGGVEEATQYF
TGTGCCAGCTCACCAAGGGCTAGCGGGGGCGTTGAGGAGGCTACGCAGTATTTT
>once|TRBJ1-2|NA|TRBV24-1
CATGDLDSAYGYTF
TGTGCCACCGGCGACCTAGACAGCGCCTATGGCTACACCTTC
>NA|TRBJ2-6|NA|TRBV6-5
CASSSQGSAGANVLTF
TGTGCCAGCAGTTCTCAGGGATCGGCTGGGGCCAACGTCCTGACTTTC
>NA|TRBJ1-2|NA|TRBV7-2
CASSSPIFEEGYTF
TGTGCCAGCAGCTCCCCGATTTTCGAGGAGGGCTACACCTTC
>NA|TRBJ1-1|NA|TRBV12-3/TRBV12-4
CASSSQMNTEAFF
TGTGCCAGCAGTTCCCAGATGAACACTGAAGCTTTCTTT
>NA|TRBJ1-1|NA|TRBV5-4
CASSSPQATNTEAFF
TGTGCCAGCAGCTCACCCCAGGCAACTAACACTGAAGCTTTCTTT
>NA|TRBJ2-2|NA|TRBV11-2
CASTHLRGRETGELFF
TGTGCCAGCACCCACCTCCGCGGCAGAGAGACCGGGGAGCTGTTTTTT
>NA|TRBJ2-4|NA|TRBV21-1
CASSKPRHLAKNIQYF
TGTGCCAGCAGCAAACCGAGACATCTAGCCAAAAACATTCAGTACTTC
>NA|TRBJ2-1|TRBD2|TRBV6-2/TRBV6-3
CASSYSGLAGWNEQFF
TGTGCCAGCAGTTACTCGGGACTAGCGGGATGGAATGAGCAGTTCTTC
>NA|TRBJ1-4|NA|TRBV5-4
CASSQGKKLFF
TGTGCCAGCAGTCAGGGGAAAAAACTGTTTTTT
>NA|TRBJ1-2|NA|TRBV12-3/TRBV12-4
CASSTDRKDGYTF
TGTGCCAGCAGCACCGACAGGAAAGATGGCTACACCTTC
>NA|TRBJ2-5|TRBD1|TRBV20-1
CSASSGGRETQYF
TGCAGTGCTAGTTCAGGGGGCCGGGAGACCCAGTACTTC
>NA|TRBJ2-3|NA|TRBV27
CASSFLDHLPTDTQYF
TGTGCCAGCAGTTTCCTAGACCACCTCCCGACAGATACGCAGTATTTT
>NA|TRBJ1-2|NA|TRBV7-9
CASSNPPDNNGYTF
TGTGCCAGCAGCAACCCCCCCGACAATAATGGCTACACCTTC
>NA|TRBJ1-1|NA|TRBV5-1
CASSSQGGNTEAFF
TGCGCCAGCAGCTCTCAGGGAGGAAACACTGAAGCTTTCTTT
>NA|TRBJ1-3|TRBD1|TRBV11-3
CASSYRTGTNTIYF
TGTGCCAGCAGCTACCGGACAGGGACGAACACCATATATTTT
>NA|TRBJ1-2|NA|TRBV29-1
CSVEDQQVNGYTF
TGCAGCGTTGAAGATCAACAGGTTAATGGCTACACCTTC
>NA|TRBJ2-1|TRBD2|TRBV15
CATLREGYNEQFF
TGTGCCACCTTACGGGAGGGTTACAATGAGCAGTTCTTC
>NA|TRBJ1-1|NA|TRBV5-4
CASSSPAAGVNTEAFF
TGTGCCAGCAGCTCACCGGCAGCAGGGGTGAACACTGAAGCTTTCTTT
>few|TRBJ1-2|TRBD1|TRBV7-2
CASSPGQEGSYTF
TGTGCCAGCAGCCCGGGACAGGAAGGAAGCTACACCTTC
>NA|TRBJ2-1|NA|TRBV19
CASSIGYGDYNEQFF
TGTGCCAGTAGTATTGGTTACGGGGACTACAATGAGCAGTTCTTC
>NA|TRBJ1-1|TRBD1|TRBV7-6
CASSIQTGTETEAFF
TGTGCCAGCAGCATACAGACAGGGACGGAAACTGAAGCTTTCTTT
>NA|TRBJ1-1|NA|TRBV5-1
CASSLAGMSEAFF
TGCGCCAGCAGCTTGGCAGGGATGAGTGAAGCTTTCTTT
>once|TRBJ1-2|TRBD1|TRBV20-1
CSAANRGGYTF
TGCAGTGCCGCCAACAGGGGGGGCTACACCTTC
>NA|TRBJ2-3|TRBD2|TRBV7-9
CASSVSGTEDTQYF
TGTGCCAGCAGCGTTAGCGGGACCGAAGATACGCAGTATTTT
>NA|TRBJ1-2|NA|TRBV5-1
CASSLDRTNYGYTF
TGCGCCAGCAGCTTGGACAGAACCAACTATGGCTACACCTTC
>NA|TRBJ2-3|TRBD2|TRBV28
CASRTLAGLTDTQYF
TGTGCCAGCAGAACCCTAGCGGGACTCACAGATACGCAGTATTTT
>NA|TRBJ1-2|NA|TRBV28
CASSQGNYGYTF
TGTGCCAGCAGCCAGGGGAACTATGGCTACACCTTC
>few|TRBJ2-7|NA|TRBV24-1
CATSETGFSYEQYF
TGTGCCACCAGTGAGACAGGATTTTCCTACGAGCAGTACTTC
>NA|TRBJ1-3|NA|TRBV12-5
CASGFGVSGNTIYF
TGTGCTAGTGGTTTCGGGGTTTCTGGAAACACCATATATTTT
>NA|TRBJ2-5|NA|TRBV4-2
CASSQDLPSEETQYF
TGTGCCAGCAGCCAAGATTTGCCTAGCGAAGAGACCCAGTACTTC